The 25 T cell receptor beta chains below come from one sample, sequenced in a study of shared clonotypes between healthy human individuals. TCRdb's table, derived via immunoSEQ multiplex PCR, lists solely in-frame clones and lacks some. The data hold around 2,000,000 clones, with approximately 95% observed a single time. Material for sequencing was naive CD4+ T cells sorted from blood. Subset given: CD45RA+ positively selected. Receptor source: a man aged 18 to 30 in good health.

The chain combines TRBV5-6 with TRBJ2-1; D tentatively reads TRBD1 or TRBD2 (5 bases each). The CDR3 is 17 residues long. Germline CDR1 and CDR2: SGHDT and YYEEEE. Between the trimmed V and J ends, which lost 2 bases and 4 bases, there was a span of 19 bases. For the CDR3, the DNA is TGTGCCAGCAGCTTTCGTGGGACGGGGAGCCTTTACAATGAGCAGTTCTTC. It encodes CASSFRGTGSLYNEQFF.

The CDR3 here is CSVRGSSGSYEQYF. The CDR3 DNA sequence: TGCAGCGTTCGGGGCTCCTCGGGCTCCTACGAGCAGTACTTC. The chain couples TRBV29-1 to TRBJ2-7, with D perhaps being TRBD1 or TRBD2 (5 bases each). Germline CDR1 SQVTM, CDR2 ANQGSEA. This CDR3 contains 14 residues. The V end was cut by 5 bases, the J end by 0 bases, with 14 bases between.

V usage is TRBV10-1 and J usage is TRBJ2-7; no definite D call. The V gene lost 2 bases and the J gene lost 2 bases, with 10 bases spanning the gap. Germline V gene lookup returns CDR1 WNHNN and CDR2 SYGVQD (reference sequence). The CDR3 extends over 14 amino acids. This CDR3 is CASSEVPGPYEQYF. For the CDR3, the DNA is TGCGCCAGCAGTGAGGTCCCCGGCCCCTACGAGCAGTACTTC.

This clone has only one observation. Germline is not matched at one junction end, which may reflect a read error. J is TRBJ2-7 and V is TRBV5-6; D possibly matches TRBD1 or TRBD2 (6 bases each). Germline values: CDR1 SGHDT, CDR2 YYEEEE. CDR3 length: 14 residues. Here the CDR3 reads CASSSRGARYQQYF. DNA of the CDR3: TGTGCCAGCAGCTCGAGGGGGGCCCGCTACCAGCAGTACTTC.

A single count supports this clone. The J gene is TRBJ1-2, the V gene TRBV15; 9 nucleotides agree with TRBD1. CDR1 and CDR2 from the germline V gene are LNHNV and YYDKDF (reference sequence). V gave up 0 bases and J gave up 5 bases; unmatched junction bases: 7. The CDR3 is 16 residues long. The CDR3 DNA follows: TGTGCCACCAGCAGAGAAGAACAGGGGGCCTCTTATGGCTACACCTTC. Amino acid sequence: CATSREEQGASYGYTF. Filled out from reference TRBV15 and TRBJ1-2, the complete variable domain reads DAMVIQNPRYQVTQFGKPVTLSCSQTLNHNVMYWYQQKSSQAPKLLFHYYDKDFNNEADTPDNFQSRRPNTSFCFLDIRSPGLGDTAMYLCATSREEQGASYGYTFGSGTRLTVV.

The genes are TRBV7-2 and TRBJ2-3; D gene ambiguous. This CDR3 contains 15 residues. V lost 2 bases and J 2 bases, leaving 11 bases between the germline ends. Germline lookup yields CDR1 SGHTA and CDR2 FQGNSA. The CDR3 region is CASSLSIHLTDTQYF. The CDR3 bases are TGTGCCAGCAGCTTATCCATCCACCTCACAGATACGCAGTATTTT.

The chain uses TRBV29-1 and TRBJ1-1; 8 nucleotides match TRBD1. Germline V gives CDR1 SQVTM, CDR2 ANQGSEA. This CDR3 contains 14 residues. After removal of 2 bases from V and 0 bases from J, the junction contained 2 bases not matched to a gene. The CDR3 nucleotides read TGCAGCGTTGAAAACAGGGGGATGAACACTGAAGCTTTCTTT. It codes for CSVENRGMNTEAFF.

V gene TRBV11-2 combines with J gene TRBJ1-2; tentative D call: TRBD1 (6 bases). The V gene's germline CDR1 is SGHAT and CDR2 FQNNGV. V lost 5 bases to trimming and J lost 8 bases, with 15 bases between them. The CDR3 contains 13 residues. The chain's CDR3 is CASSTKEGVGYTF. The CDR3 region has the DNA TGTGCCAGCAGCACCAAGGAGGGGGTAGGCTACACCTTC.

For the CDR3, the DNA is TGTGCCAGCTCCCAAGGGACAGGAAGCATCTATGGCTACACCTTC. Encoded protein: CASSQGTGSIYGYTF. The V and J genes are TRBV18 and TRBJ1-2; TRBD1 matches 8 bases. With 6 bases clipped from V and 4 bases from J, the junction kept 10 bases outside the gene matches. CDR1 is KGHSH and CDR2 is LQKENI in the germline V gene. CDR3 length equals 15 residues.

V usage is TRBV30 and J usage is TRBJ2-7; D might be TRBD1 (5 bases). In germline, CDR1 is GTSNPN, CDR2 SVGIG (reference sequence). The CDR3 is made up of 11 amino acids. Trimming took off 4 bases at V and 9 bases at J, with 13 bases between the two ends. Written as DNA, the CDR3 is TGTGCCTGGATCTGGGGCCATGGGCAGTACTTC. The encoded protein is CAWIWGHGQYF.

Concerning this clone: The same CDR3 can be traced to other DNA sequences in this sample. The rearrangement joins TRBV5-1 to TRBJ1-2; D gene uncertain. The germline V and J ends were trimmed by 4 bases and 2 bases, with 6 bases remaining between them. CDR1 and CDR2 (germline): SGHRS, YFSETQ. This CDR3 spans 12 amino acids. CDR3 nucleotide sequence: TGCGCCAGCAGCGGAGAGAACTATGGCTACACCTTC. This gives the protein CASSGENYGYTF.

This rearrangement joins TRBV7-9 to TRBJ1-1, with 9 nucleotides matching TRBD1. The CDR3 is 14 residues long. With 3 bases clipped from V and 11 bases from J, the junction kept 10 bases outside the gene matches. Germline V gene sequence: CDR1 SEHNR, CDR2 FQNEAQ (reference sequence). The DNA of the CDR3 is TGTGCCAGCAGCTTCCCCGTGTTAGGGACAGGGGCTTTCTTT. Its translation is CASSFPVLGTGAFF.

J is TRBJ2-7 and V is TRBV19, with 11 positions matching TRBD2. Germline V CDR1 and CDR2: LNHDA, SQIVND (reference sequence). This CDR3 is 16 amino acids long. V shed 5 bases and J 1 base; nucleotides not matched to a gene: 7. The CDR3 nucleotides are TGTGCCAGTAGTGCACTAGCGGGGGTGGAATCCTACGAGCAGTACTTC. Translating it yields CASSALAGVESYEQYF.

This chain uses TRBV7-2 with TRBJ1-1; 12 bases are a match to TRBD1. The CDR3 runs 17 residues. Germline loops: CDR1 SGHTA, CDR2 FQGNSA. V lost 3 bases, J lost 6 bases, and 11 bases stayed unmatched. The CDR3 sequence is CASSFGTGGAVVAEAFF. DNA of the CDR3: TGTGCCAGCAGCTTTGGGACAGGGGGCGCAGTGGTGGCTGAAGCTTTCTTT. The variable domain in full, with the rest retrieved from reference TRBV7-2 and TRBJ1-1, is GAGVSQSPSNKVTEKGKDVELRCDPISGHTALYWYRQSLGQGLEFLIYFQGNSAPDKSGLPSDRFSAERTGGSVSTLTIQRTQQEDSAVYLCASSFGTGGAVVAEAFFGQGTRLTVV.

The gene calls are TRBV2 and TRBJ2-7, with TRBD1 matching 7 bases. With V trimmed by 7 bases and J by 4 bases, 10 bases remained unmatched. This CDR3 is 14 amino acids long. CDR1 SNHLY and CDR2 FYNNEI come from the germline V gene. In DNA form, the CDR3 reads TGTGCCAGCATCCTACAGGGGTTTGGTTACGAGCAGTACTTC. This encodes CASILQGFGYEQYF.

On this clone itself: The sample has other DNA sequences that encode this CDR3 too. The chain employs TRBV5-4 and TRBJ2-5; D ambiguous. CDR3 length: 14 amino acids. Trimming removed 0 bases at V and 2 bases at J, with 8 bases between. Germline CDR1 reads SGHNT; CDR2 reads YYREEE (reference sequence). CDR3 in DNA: TGTGCCAGCAGCTTGGCGTCAGTACAAGAGACCCAGTACTTC. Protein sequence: CASSLASVQETQYF.

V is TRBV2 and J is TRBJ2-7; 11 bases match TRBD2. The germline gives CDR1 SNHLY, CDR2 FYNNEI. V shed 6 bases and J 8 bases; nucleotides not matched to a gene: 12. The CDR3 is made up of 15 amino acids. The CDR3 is CASRAGTSGPMKQYF. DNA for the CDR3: TGTGCCAGCAGGGCCGGGACTAGCGGTCCCATGAAGCAGTACTTC. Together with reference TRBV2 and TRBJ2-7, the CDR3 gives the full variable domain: EPEVTQTPSHQVTQMGQEVILRCVPISNHLYFYWYRQILGQKVEFLVSFYNNEISEKSEIFDDQFSVERPDGSNFTLKIRSTKLEDSAMYFCASRAGTSGPMKQYFGPGTRLTVT.

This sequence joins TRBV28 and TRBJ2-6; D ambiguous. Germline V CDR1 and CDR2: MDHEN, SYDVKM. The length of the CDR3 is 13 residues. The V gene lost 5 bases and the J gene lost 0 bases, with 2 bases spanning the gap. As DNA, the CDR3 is TGTGCCAGCAGTGGCTCTGGGGCCAACGTCCTGACTTTC. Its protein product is CASSGSGANVLTF. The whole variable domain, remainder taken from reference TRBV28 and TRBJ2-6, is DVKVTQSSRYLVKRTGEKVFLECVQDMDHENMFWYRQDPGLGLRLIYFSYDVKMKEKGDIPEGYSVSREKKERFSLILESASTNQTSMYLCASSGSGANVLTFGAGSRLTVL.

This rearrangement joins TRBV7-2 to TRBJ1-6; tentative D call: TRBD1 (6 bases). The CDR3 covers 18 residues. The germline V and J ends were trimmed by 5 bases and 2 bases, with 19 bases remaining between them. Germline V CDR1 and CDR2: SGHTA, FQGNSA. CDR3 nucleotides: TGTGCCAGCAGCAACTGGAAGGGGGGTAATCCCTATAATTCACCCCTCCACTTT. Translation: CASSNWKGGNPYNSPLHF.

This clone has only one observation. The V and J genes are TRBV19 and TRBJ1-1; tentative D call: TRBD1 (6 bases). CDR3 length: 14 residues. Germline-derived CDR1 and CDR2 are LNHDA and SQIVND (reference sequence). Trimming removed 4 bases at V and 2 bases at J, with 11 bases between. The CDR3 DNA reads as TGTGCCAGTAGTAATACAGGGCAAAACACTGAAGCTTTCTTT. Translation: CASSNTGQNTEAFF.

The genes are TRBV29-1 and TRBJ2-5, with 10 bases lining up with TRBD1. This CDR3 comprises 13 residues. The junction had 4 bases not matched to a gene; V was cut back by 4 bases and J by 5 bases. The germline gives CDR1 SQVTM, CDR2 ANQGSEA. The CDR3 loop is CSVGQGAAETQYF. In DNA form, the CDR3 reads TGCAGCGTTGGACAGGGGGCGGCTGAGACCCAGTACTTC.

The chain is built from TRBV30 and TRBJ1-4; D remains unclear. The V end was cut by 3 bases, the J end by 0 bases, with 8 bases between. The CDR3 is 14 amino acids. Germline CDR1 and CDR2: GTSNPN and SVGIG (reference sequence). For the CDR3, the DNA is TGTGCCTGGAGATCCCAGTCAACTAATGAAAAACTGTTTTTT. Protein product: CAWRSQSTNEKLFF.

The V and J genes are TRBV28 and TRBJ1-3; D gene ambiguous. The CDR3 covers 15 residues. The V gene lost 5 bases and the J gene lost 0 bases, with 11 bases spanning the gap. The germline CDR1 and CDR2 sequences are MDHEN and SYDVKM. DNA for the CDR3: TGTGCCAGCAGTACCCACATGAGCTCTGGAAACACCATATATTTT. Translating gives CASSTHMSSGNTIYF. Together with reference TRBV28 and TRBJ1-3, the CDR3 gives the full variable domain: DVKVTQSSRYLVKRTGEKVFLECVQDMDHENMFWYRQDPGLGLRLIYFSYDVKMKEKGDIPEGYSVSREKKERFSLILESASTNQTSMYLCASSTHMSSGNTIYFGEGSWLTVV.

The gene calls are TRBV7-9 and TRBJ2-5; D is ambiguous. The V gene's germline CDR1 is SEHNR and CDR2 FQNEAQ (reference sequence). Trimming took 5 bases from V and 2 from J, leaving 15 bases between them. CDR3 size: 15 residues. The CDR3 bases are TGTGCCAGCAGCGGGCTTTGGTCTAGACAAGAGACCCAGTACTTC. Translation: CASSGLWSRQETQYF. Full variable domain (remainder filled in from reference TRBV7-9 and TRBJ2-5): DTGVSQNPRHKITKRGQNVTFRCDPISEHNRLYWYRQTLGQGPEFLTYFQNEAQLEKSRLLSDRFSAERPKGSFSTLEIQRTEQGDSAMYLCASSGLWSRQETQYFGPGTRLLVL.

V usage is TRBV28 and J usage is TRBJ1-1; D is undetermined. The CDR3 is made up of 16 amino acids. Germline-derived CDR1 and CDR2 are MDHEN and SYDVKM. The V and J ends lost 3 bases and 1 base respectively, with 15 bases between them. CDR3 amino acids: CASSLGRFRRNTEAFF. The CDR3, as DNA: TGTGCCAGCAGTTTGGGCAGGTTCCGACGGAACACTGAAGCTTTCTTT.